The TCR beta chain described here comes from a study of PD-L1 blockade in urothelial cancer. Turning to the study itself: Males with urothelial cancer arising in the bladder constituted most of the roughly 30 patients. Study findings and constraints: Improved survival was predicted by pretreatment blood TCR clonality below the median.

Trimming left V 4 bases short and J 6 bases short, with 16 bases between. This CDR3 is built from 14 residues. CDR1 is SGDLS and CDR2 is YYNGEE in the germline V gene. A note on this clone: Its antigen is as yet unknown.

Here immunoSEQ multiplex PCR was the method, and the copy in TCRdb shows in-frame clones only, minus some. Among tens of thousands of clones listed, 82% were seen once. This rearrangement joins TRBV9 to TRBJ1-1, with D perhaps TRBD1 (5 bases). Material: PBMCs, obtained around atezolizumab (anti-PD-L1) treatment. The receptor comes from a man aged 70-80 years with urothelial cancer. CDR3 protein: CASSPPGGNAEAFF. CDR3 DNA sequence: TGTGCCAGCAGCCCCCCCGGGGGTAACGCTGAAGCTTTCTTT.